This entry lists 17 T cell receptor beta chains sequenced from one sample in a study of glioma-infiltrating T cells after dendritic cell vaccination listed by TCRdb under 2016. The time point label for this specimen denotes: after dendritic cell vaccination, including at tumor progression/relapse. The method behind the library was the immunoSEQ multiplex PCR assay. TCRdb re-hosts the immuneACCESS table, in-frame sequences only. Its copies lack some clones; in the studies checked, an unresolved V gene accounts for under half of them, and the cause for the rest is not known. The sample table shows over 65,000 clones, and less than 85% are seen once. The top ten clones comprise about 8.5% of the sample. This specimen consisted of blood, obtained after dendritic cell vaccination. The receptors originated from a human donor with glioblastoma.

This chain uses TRBV6-1 with TRBJ1-5; TRBD1 matches at 9 bases. Germline lookup yields CDR1 MNHNS and CDR2 SASEGT. The CDR3 totals 14 residues. The J segment lost 6 bases and the V segment lost 6 bases, leaving 6 bases of the junction unmatched. Written as DNA, the CDR3 is TGTGCCAGCAGGGAGACAGGGGGAAGTCAGCCCCAGCATTTT. This codes for CASRETGGSQPQHF.

The rearrangement links TRBV19 to TRBJ2-6; D perhaps matches TRBD2 (6 bases). CDR1 is LNHDA, CDR2 SQIVND, per germline (reference sequence). The length of the CDR3 is 15 residues. V was cut by 6 bases and J by 0 bases, with 9 bases left in between. The CDR3 nucleotides read TGTGCCAGTAGAGGCGGGACCTCTGGGGCCAACGTCCTGACTTTC. It is translated as CASRGGTSGANVLTF.

The chain couples TRBV4-2 to TRBJ1-6, with 7 bases aligning to TRBD1. The CDR3 consists of 14 residues. V trimming: 1 base; J trimming: 8 bases; junction bases outside the gene matches: 2. CDR1 and CDR2 from the germline V gene are LGHNA and YNFKEQ. Here the CDR3 DNA reads TGTGCCAGCAGCCAAGGGGACAGCTATTCACCCCTCCACTTT. Its protein product is CASSQGDSYSPLHF.

The chain joins TRBV29-1 to TRBJ2-5, with D perhaps TRBD2 (5 bases). Per germline, CDR1 SQVTM and CDR2 ANQGSEA. The CDR3 spans 12 residues. Trimming pared 4 bases from V and 4 bases from J, leaving 10 bases between. The CDR3 DNA is TGCAGCGTTGGAACGGGGAGAGAGACCCAGTACTTC. Translating it yields CSVGTGRETQYF.

This clone occurred a few times. The genes are TRBV13 and TRBJ1-3; 10 nucleotides align to TRBD1. The CDR3 sequence is 14 residues long. The junction had 5 bases not matched to a gene; V was cut back by 4 bases and J by 8 bases. Germline CDR1 and CDR2: PRHDT and FYEKMQ (reference sequence). The CDR3 reads CASSYGQGGDTIYF. CDR3 nucleotide sequence: TGTGCCAGCAGCTACGGACAGGGGGGCGACACCATATATTTT.

The chain couples TRBV7-9 to TRBJ2-5; perhaps TRBD2 as D (6 bases). Near its end, the DNA agrees better with TRBJ2-7, so the J call may be wrong. CDR3 length: 11 residues. CDR1 is SEHNR, CDR2 FQNEAQ, per germline (reference sequence). CDR3 in DNA: TGTGCCAGCAGTCCTAGCGTCGAGCAGTACTTC. Its translation: CASSPSVEQYF.

The chain recombines TRBV5-4 with TRBJ1-1; D is unresolved. Trimming removed 0 bases from V and 2 bases from J, with 8 bases in between. CDR3 length: 14 residues. Germline CDR1 and CDR2: SGHNT and YYREEE (reference sequence). In nucleotides, the CDR3 is TGTGCCAGCAGCTTGGCCGTCTACAACACTGAAGCTTTCTTT. It encodes CASSLAVYNTEAFF.

The V and J genes are TRBV6-5 and TRBJ2-3; 8 bases match TRBD1. Germline lookup yields CDR1 MNHEY and CDR2 SVGAGI. CDR3 length equals 14 residues. The V segment lost 6 bases and the J segment 1 base; nucleotides outside the gene matches: 3. CDR3 bases: TGTGCCAGCAGCTGGGGACAGGGCACAGATACGCAGTATTTT. Translating gives CASSWGQGTDTQYF.

The CDR3 region is CASSLGLAGAYEQYF. The CDR3 bases are TGTGCCAGCAGCTTGGGTCTAGCGGGAGCCTACGAGCAGTACTTC. This rearrangement joins TRBV5-4 to TRBJ2-5, with TRBD2 matching 10 bases. The DNA end is a closer match to TRBJ2-7, so the J assignment may be wrong. The CDR3 runs to 15 residues. Looked up from germline, CDR1 is SGHNT and CDR2 is YYREEE (reference sequence).

The chain is built from TRBV30 and TRBJ2-2; 8 bases align to TRBD1. CDR1 and CDR2 (germline): GTSNPN, SVGIG (reference sequence). This CDR3 is built from 16 residues. V lost 5 bases to trimming and J lost 0 bases; unmatched junction nucleotides: 8. The CDR3 region is CAWPHRGSANTGELFF. CDR3 bases: TGTGCCTGGCCCCACAGGGGGAGTGCGAACACCGGGGAGCTGTTTTTT.

V gene TRBV5-1 combines with J gene TRBJ2-1, with 7 bases lining up with TRBD1. Germline lookup yields CDR1 SGHRS and CDR2 YFSETQ. V lost 5 bases to trimming and J lost 2 bases; unmatched junction nucleotides: 7. The CDR3 covers 15 residues. The CDR3 is CASRYRDSTYNEQFF. The CDR3 DNA reads TGCGCCAGCAGGTACCGGGACAGCACCTACAATGAGCAGTTCTTC. The complete variable domain, with remaining parts taken from reference TRBV5-1 and TRBJ2-1, reads KAGVTQTPRYLIKTRGQQVTLSCSPISGHRSVSWYQQTPGQGLQFLFEYFSETQRNKGNFPGRFSGRQFSNSRSEMNVSTLELGDSALYLCASRYRDSTYNEQFFGPGTRLTVL.

The J gene is TRBJ2-1, the V gene TRBV5-6; 10 positions match TRBD1. The J segment lost 6 bases and the V segment lost 4 bases, leaving 4 bases of the junction unmatched. The germline V gene encodes CDR1 SGHDT and CDR2 YYEEEE. CDR3 length: 14 amino acids. The CDR3 protein is CASSDGTGVNEQFF. CDR3 DNA: TGTGCCAGCAGCGACGGGACAGGGGTCAATGAGCAGTTCTTC.

The count of this clone is one. The V call is TRBV7-8, the J call TRBJ1-4, with 9 bases aligning to TRBD1. V lost 1 base to trimming and J lost 11 bases; unmatched junction nucleotides: 2. The germline V gene has CDR1 SGHVS and CDR2 FQNEAQ. CDR3 length: 13 amino acids. The CDR3 spells CASSLDRGRKLFF. CDR3 sequence (DNA): TGTGCCAGCAGCTTAGACAGGGGGCGCAAACTGTTTTTT.

The chain combines TRBV9 with TRBJ2-2, with 8 nucleotides matching TRBD2. V shed 0 bases and J 6 bases; nucleotides not matched to a gene: 7. The CDR3 covers 16 residues. Germline loops: CDR1 SGDLS, CDR2 YYNGEE. CDR3 coding DNA: TGTGCCAGCAGCGTAGTAGGGACTAGGTTTGCCGGGGAGCTGTTTTTT. It codes for CASSVVGTRFAGELFF. Full variable domain (remainder filled in from reference TRBV9 and TRBJ2-2): DSGVTQTPKHLITATGQRVTLRCSPRSGDLSVYWYQQSLDQGLQFLIQYYNGEERAKGNILERFSAQQFPDLHSELNLSSLELGDSALYFCASSVVGTRFAGELFFGEGSRLTVL.

The rearrangement uses TRBV5-6 and TRBJ2-7; 8 bases match TRBD1. CDR1 is SGHDT, CDR2 YYEEEE, per germline. This CDR3 spans 14 amino acids. V lost 3 bases, J lost 2 bases, and 4 bases stayed unmatched. In DNA, the CDR3 is TGTGCCAGCAGCTCGACAGGGGATGCCTACGAGCAGTACTTC. Its protein is CASSSTGDAYEQYF.

The V gene is TRBV27, the J gene TRBJ1-6, with D possibly matching TRBD1 (6 bases). V gave up 6 bases and J gave up 0 bases, with 18 bases separating them. The CDR3 runs to 18 residues. CDR1 is MNHEY, CDR2 SMNVEV, per germline (reference sequence). This CDR3 is CASSPGQSLSSYNSPLHF. The DNA of the CDR3 is TGTGCCAGCAGCCCTGGACAGTCCTTGAGCTCCTATAATTCACCCCTCCACTTT.

The chain carries TRBV14 and TRBJ2-7, with a weak D call TRBD1 (5 bases). This CDR3 contains 16 residues. V dropped 1 base and J dropped 2 bases, with 15 bases sitting between them. Germline loops: CDR1 SGHDN, CDR2 FVKESK. The CDR3 reads CASSQVAGLGAYEQYF. CDR3 DNA sequence: TGTGCCAGCAGCCAAGTGGCCGGTTTAGGGGCCTACGAGCAGTACTTC.